A single sample gave rise to the 24 T cell receptor beta chains below, sequenced in a study of cytomegalovirus exposure and HLA in healthy donors. 60 Vbeta and 13 Jbeta primers were used in PCR. Assay used: immunoSEQ multiplex PCR; TCRdb lists only in-frame clones, some missing. The sample comprises some 96,000 clones, roughly 75% of which are singletons, and approximately 0.83% rests with the top ten. Sample: PBMCs. The receptors originated from a woman aged 55-70 years in good health and CMV-seronegative.

This clone was observed a single time. The chain carries TRBV6-5 and TRBJ1-6; D is perhaps TRBD1 (6 bases). From germline, CDR1 is MNHEY and CDR2 SVGAGI. V lost 0 bases and J lost 7, with 13 bases in between. The CDR3 runs to 16 residues. The CDR3 DNA is TGTGCCAGCAGTTACTCGAAAACAGGGAGAAATTCACCCCTCCACTTT. It specifies CASSYSKTGRNSPLHF.

The chain carries TRBV28 and TRBJ1-2; D is ambiguous. With 6 bases removed from V and 3 bases from J, the gap between germline ends came to 20 bases. Per the germline V gene, CDR1 is MDHEN and CDR2 is SYDVKM. The CDR3 is 16 amino acids. CDR3 sequence reads: CASSPRKWAQHYGYTF. The CDR3 coding sequence is TGTGCCAGCAGCCCCCGGAAATGGGCTCAGCACTATGGCTACACCTTC.

This clone has more than one count but fewer than ten. The rearrangement joins TRBV29-1 to TRBJ2-1; tentatively, D is TRBD2 (5 bases). V shed 2 bases and J shed 2 bases, with 13 bases lying between them. Germline lookup yields CDR1 SQVTM and CDR2 ANQGSEA. This CDR3 has 15 amino acids. CDR3 in DNA: TGCAGCGTTGAACGTACGGGGAGCCCCTACAATGAGCAGTTCTTC. This translates into CSVERTGSPYNEQFF.

This chain uses TRBV2 with TRBJ2-7; TRBD2 agrees at 7 bases. The CDR3 extends over 14 amino acids. Per germline, CDR1 SNHLY and CDR2 FYNNEI. With 1 base clipped from V and 6 bases from J, the junction kept 6 bases outside the gene matches. CDR3 loop: CASSEERGGGEQYF. For the CDR3, the DNA is TGTGCCAGCAGTGAAGAGAGGGGCGGGGGCGAGCAGTACTTC.

In DNA form, the CDR3 reads TGCGCCAGCAGCCAAGTCGGAATAGCCGGTACTTCCTACAATGAGCAGTTCTTC. Its protein is CASSQVGIAGTSYNEQFF. This rearrangement joins TRBV4-3 to TRBJ2-1; D gene ambiguous. V gave up 1 base and J gave up 1 base, with 17 bases separating them. The germline V gene encodes CDR1 LGHNA and CDR2 YSLEER. The CDR3 is 18 residues long.

This clone was detected a few times. The genes are TRBV6-5 and TRBJ2-7, with a weak D call TRBD1 (5 bases). The germline CDR1 and CDR2 sequences are MNHEY and SVGAGI. This CDR3 comprises 15 residues. Between the trimmed V and J ends, which lost 2 bases and 2 bases, there was a span of 13 bases. The DNA for the CDR3 is TGTGCCAGCAGTTACGGGGCACAGAAGGCCTACGAGCAGTACTTC. Protein product: CASSYGAQKAYEQYF.

The chain employs TRBV7-9 and TRBJ2-7, with D uncertain. Germline assignment: CDR1 SEHNR and CDR2 FQNEAQ (reference sequence). Trimming stripped 5 bases from V and 6 bases from J, with 11 bases between. The CDR3 contains 12 residues. The CDR3 bases are TGTGCCAGCAGCCCCCGTGGTAGCGAGCAGTACTTC. Protein sequence: CASSPRGSEQYF.

CDR3 amino acids: CASSFATGGEQYF. CDR3 nucleotides: TGTGCCAGCAGCTTCGCGACAGGGGGCGAGCAGTACTTC. This chain joins TRBV5-6 and TRBJ2-7, with 9 positions matching TRBD1. J lost 6 bases, V lost 2 bases, and 3 bases had no gene match. The CDR3 extends over 13 amino acids. Germline V gene lookup returns CDR1 SGHDT and CDR2 YYEEEE.

The V and J genes are TRBV4-3 and TRBJ1-1, with 7 nucleotides matching TRBD1. The junction had 3 bases not matched to a gene; V was cut back by 2 bases and J by 0 bases. Germline V gives CDR1 LGHNA, CDR2 YSLEER. This CDR3 spans 15 amino acids. CDR3 nucleotide sequence: TGCGCCAGCAGCCAATCCGGGACAGTGAACACTGAAGCTTTCTTT. Translating gives CASSQSGTVNTEAFF.

V usage is TRBV11-2 and J usage is TRBJ2-7; possibly TRBD2 for D (6 bases). Between the trimmed V and J ends, which lost 6 bases and 0 bases, there was a span of 12 bases. Germline CDR1 reads SGHAT; CDR2 reads FQNNGV. The CDR3 contains 14 residues. As DNA, the CDR3 is TGTGCCAGCAGTCGACGGGAGAGCTCCTACGAGCAGTACTTC. Its translation is CASSRRESSYEQYF.

The chain carries TRBV7-8 and TRBJ1-3; TRBD1 matches at 7 bases. J lost 3 bases, V lost 2 bases, and 7 bases had no gene match. From germline, CDR1 is SGHVS and CDR2 FQNEAQ. The CDR3 has 16 amino acids. This chain's CDR3 is CASSLIRQGGGNTIYF. CDR3 DNA: TGTGCCAGCAGCTTAATTCGACAGGGCGGTGGAAACACCATATATTTT.

The chain recombines TRBV19 with TRBJ1-5, with 7 positions matching TRBD1. Germline V CDR1 and CDR2: LNHDA, SQIVND (reference sequence). The length of the CDR3 is 15 residues. V gave up 7 bases and J gave up 2 bases; unmatched junction bases: 8. The CDR3 loop is CASTDRERGNQPQHF. In DNA form, the CDR3 reads TGTGCCAGTACTGACAGGGAGAGAGGCAATCAGCCCCAGCATTTT.

J is TRBJ2-1 and V is TRBV13; 8 nucleotides match TRBD2. CDR1 and CDR2 from the germline V gene are PRHDT and FYEKMQ (reference sequence). The trim removed 3 bases at V and 6 bases at J, leaving 10 bases unmatched. There are 16 residues in the CDR3. CDR3 in DNA: TGTGCCAGCAGCTTCACCGGGACTAGGAGAGTCAATGAGCAGTTCTTC. It yields the protein CASSFTGTRRVNEQFF.

The V gene is TRBV9, the J gene TRBJ1-4; TRBD1 is a possible D gene (6 bases). The germline gives CDR1 SGDLS, CDR2 YYNGEE. The V gene lost 2 bases and the J gene lost 4 bases, with 9 bases spanning the gap. The CDR3 sequence is 14 residues long. The CDR3 bases are TGTGCCAGCAGCGTCCAGGGGAATAATGAAAAACTGTTTTTT. Residues: CASSVQGNNEKLFF.

The chain employs TRBV10-3 and TRBJ2-6, with 8 bases matching TRBD2. The CDR3 has 15 amino acids. Germline-derived CDR1 and CDR2 are ENHRY and SYGVKD. The V segment lost 8 bases and the J segment 0 bases; nucleotides outside the gene matches: 3. CDR3 in amino acids: CAIGRGGSGANVLTF. CDR3 in DNA: TGTGCCATCGGCCGGGGGGGCTCTGGGGCCAACGTCCTGACTTTC.

V is TRBV20-1 and J is TRBJ1-1, with 7 bases aligning to TRBD1. There are 11 residues in the CDR3. The V segment lost 7 bases and the J segment 5 bases; nucleotides outside the gene matches: 4. Looked up from germline, CDR1 is DFQATT and CDR2 is SNEGSKA (reference sequence). The CDR3 loop reads CSVIQGTEAFF. The CDR3 bases are TGCAGTGTTATACAGGGGACTGAAGCTTTCTTT.

The V gene is TRBV5-3, the J gene TRBJ1-4; D might be TRBD1 (6 bases). TRBV5-3 is annotated as an ORF whose role is uncertain. The CDR3 length is 14 residues. Deletions cut 4 bases from V and 8 bases from J, with 15 bases between. The CDR3 protein is CARSPWWGQEKLFF. The CDR3 coding sequence is TGTGCCAGAAGCCCTTGGTGGGGGCAGGAAAAACTGTTTTTT.

The genes are TRBV2 and TRBJ2-1, with 8 bases matching TRBD2. Germline lookup yields CDR1 SNHLY and CDR2 FYNNEI. This CDR3 spans 13 amino acids. Written as DNA, the CDR3 is TGTCCCCCCGGGGGGGACCCCTACAATGAGCAGTTCTTC. Amino acids: CPPGGDPYNEQFF. The variable domain in full, completed from reference TRBV2 and TRBJ2-1, reads EPEVTQTPSHQVTQMGQEVILRCVPISNHLYFYWYRQILGQKVEFLVSFYNNEISEKSEIFDDQFSVERPDGSNFTLKIRSTKLEDSAMYFCPPGGDPYNEQFFGPGTRLTVL.

The table lists this clone with a count of one. The chain links TRBV19 to TRBJ1-2; no reliable D call. The V gene's germline CDR1 is LNHDA and CDR2 SQIVND (reference sequence). The CDR3 sequence is 12 residues long. The V end lost 2 bases, the J end lost 3 bases, and 4 bases lay between the germline ends. For the CDR3, the DNA is TGTGCCAGTAGTATATCGGACTATGGCTACACCTTC. Protein product: CASSISDYGYTF.

This clone was recorded once. V usage is TRBV11-2 and J usage is TRBJ2-7; TRBD1 might be the D (6 bases). V was clipped by 4 bases and J by 6 bases, with 16 bases between them. This CDR3 region has 14 residues. CDR1 SGHAT and CDR2 FQNNGV come from the germline V gene. The DNA of the CDR3 is TGTGCCAGCAGCTCCGATCGGACAGCTGGCGAGCAGTACTTC. It specifies CASSSDRTAGEQYF.

This clone was recorded only once. The V and J genes are TRBV7-8 and TRBJ2-1, with a tentative D call TRBD1 (6 bases). Germline V gives CDR1 SGHVS, CDR2 FQNEAQ. The CDR3 contains 15 residues. V dropped 6 bases and J dropped 6 bases, with 18 bases sitting between them. CDR3 protein: CASRGYREKSNEQFF. The CDR3 nucleotides read TGTGCCAGCAGGGGGTACAGGGAAAAATCCAATGAGCAGTTCTTC.

The gene calls are TRBV19 and TRBJ1-2, with 8 bases identical to TRBD1. There are 13 residues in the CDR3. With 8 bases clipped from V and 5 bases from J, the junction kept 7 bases outside the gene matches. Germline CDR1 is LNHDA and CDR2 is SQIVND (reference sequence). Here the CDR3 reads CASSGTGEYGYTF. The CDR3 coding sequence is TGTGCCAGTTCCGGGACAGGTGAATATGGCTACACCTTC.

The chain recombines TRBV5-1 with TRBJ2-1; TRBD1 agrees at 9 bases. CDR1 is SGHRS, CDR2 YFSETQ, per germline. CDR3 size: 15 residues. V dropped 0 bases and J dropped 7; count of bases not matched to a gene: 5. CDR3 in amino acids: CASSLGGTGWNEQFF. The CDR3 DNA reads TGCGCCAGCAGCTTGGGGGGGACAGGGTGGAATGAGCAGTTCTTC.

J is TRBJ1-1 and V is TRBV28; the D is unclear. CDR1 is MDHEN, CDR2 SYDVKM, per germline. This CDR3 is 12 amino acids long. The V end was cut by 6 bases, the J end by 5 bases, with 10 bases between. The CDR3 spells CASSPGWTEAFF. For the CDR3, the DNA is TGTGCCAGCAGCCCCGGTTGGACTGAAGCTTTCTTT. Drawing the rest from reference TRBV28 and TRBJ1-1, the complete variable domain is DVKVTQSSRYLVKRTGEKVFLECVQDMDHENMFWYRQDPGLGLRLIYFSYDVKMKEKGDIPEGYSVSREKKERFSLILESASTNQTSMYLCASSPGWTEAFFGQGTRLTVV.